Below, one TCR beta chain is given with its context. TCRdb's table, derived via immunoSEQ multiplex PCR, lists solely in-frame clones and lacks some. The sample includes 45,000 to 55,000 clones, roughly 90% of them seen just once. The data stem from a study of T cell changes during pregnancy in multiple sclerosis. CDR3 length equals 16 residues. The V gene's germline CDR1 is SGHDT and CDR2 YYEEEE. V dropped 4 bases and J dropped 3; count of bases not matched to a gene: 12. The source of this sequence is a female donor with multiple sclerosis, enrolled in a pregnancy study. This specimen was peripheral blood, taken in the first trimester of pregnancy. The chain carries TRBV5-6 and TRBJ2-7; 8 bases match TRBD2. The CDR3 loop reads CASSRYRGGSNYEQYF. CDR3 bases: TGTGCCAGCAGCCGTTATCGGGGGGGGTCCAACTACGAGCAGTACTTC.